This TCR beta chain was sequenced during a study of OX40 agonist ivuxolimab in advanced cancers. In the study overall: Ivuxolimab, an antibody that agonizes OX40 (CD134), was administered to the patients. Three individuals attained partial responses, comprising one hepatocellular carcinoma case and two cutaneous melanoma cases. The study's findings and limits: Expanded clones belonging to CD8+ T cells outnumbered, on average, those of CD4+.

In the case of this clone: Antigen: not known.

The CDR3 totals 15 residues. V lost 2 bases to trimming and J lost 0 bases, with 9 bases between them. In germline, CDR1 is MNHEY, CDR2 SVGAGI. Produced via immunoSEQ multiplex PCR; TCRdb's table is partial and in-frame only. The repertoire holds some 64,000 clones, with 92% as singletons. Sequencing was performed on CD4+ or CD8+ T cells sorted from blood, taken in a trial of the OX40 agonist ivuxolimab. This chain connects TRBV6-5 to TRBJ2-3; D possibly corresponds to TRBD1 (5 bases). This clonotype was obtained from an adult with an advanced solid tumor such as melanoma, head and neck, liver or kidney cancer. CDR3 sequence reads: CASSYGATSTDTQYF. As DNA, the CDR3 is TGTGCCAGCAGTTACGGGGCAACTAGCACAGATACGCAGTATTTT.